Presented here are 30 T cell receptor beta chains from one specimen sequenced in a study of pediatric ulcerative colitis. This table comes from immunoSEQ multiplex PCR, and its TCRdb copy is limited to in-frame clones, with some not included. The repertoire holds tens of thousands of clones, with around 86% as singletons. Input material: blood. The receptors shown here come from a boy younger than 18 who was a control in a study of pediatric ulcerative colitis.

This clone was seen only a few times. The chain uses TRBV9 and TRBJ1-2; possibly TRBD1 for D (6 bases). Germline V gives CDR1 SGDLS, CDR2 YYNGEE. The CDR3 runs to 12 residues. Trimming removed 3 bases from V and 6 bases from J, with 9 bases in between. The CDR3 coding sequence is TGTGCCAGCAGCGCTAGACAGGATGGCTACACCTTC. Encoded protein: CASSARQDGYTF.

The V call is TRBV10-3, the J call TRBJ1-5; D is uncertain. Trimming cost V 0 bases and J 0 bases, with 6 bases left between them. The CDR3 consists of 15 residues. Germline V lookup: CDR1 ENHRY, CDR2 SYGVKD. CDR3 region: CAISESGSSNQPQHF. DNA for the CDR3: TGTGCCATCAGTGAGTCGGGGAGTAGCAATCAGCCCCAGCATTTT.

The J gene is TRBJ1-2, the V gene TRBV2; D may be TRBD1 (6 bases). The CDR3 length is 13 residues. The ends were cut back, 1 base at V and 5 bases at J, with 8 bases in the middle. Germline-derived CDR1 and CDR2 are SNHLY and FYNNEI. Here the CDR3 DNA reads TGTGCCAGCAGTGAAGAACAGGGTTATGGCTACACCTTC. As protein: CASSEEQGYGYTF. The complete variable domain, with remaining parts taken from reference TRBV2 and TRBJ1-2, reads EPEVTQTPSHQVTQMGQEVILRCVPISNHLYFYWYRQILGQKVEFLVSFYNNEISEKSEIFDDQFSVERPDGSNFTLKIRSTKLEDSAMYFCASSEEQGYGYTFGSGTRLTVV.

This chain joins TRBV2 and TRBJ1-4; no firm D call. The CDR3 length is 11 residues. V shed 6 bases and J shed 7 bases, with 6 bases lying between them. Looked up from germline, CDR1 is SNHLY and CDR2 is FYNNEI. The CDR3 DNA sequence: TGTGCCAGCAGAGAGATTGAAAAACTGTTTTTT. It yields the protein CASREIEKLFF.

This chain links TRBV6-1 with TRBJ2-3; D not certain. V lost 0 bases to trimming and J lost 4 bases, with 11 bases between them. The CDR3 has 15 residues. CDR1 is MNHNS and CDR2 is SASEGT in the germline V gene. CDR3: CASSEARSGADTQYF. CDR3 nucleotide sequence: TGTGCCAGCAGTGAAGCGCGTTCCGGTGCAGATACGCAGTATTTT.

CDR3 DNA sequence: TGTGCCAGCCGGGACGCGGCTAGCAGCCCCAATGAGCAGTTCTTC. This sequence encodes CASRDAASSPNEQFF. The rearrangement joins TRBV27 to TRBJ2-1, with D tentatively TRBD1 or TRBD2 (5 bases each). Trimming shortened V by 8 bases and J by 6 bases, and 20 bases separated the two germline ends. Germline CDR1 MNHEY, CDR2 SMNVEV (reference sequence). The CDR3 loop spans 15 amino acids.

This clone occurred once. V usage is TRBV6-1 and J usage is TRBJ2-3, with D uncertain. Germline V gives CDR1 MNHNS, CDR2 SASEGT. The CDR3 is made up of 16 amino acids. Trimming removed 1 base from V and 1 base from J, with 12 bases in between. The CDR3 DNA follows: TGTGCCAGCAGTGAAGGTCCCCTGGCGGGCACAGATACGCAGTATTTT. Translated, it gives CASSEGPLAGTDTQYF.

The chain links TRBV6-1 to TRBJ1-3, with D unclear. V was clipped by 5 bases and J by 1 base, with 6 bases between them. The CDR3 runs 13 residues. Germline assignment: CDR1 MNHNS and CDR2 SASEGT. The CDR3 loop is CASSFSSGNTIYF. The DNA of the CDR3 is TGTGCCAGCAGTTTTAGTTCTGGAAACACCATATATTTT.

This chain joins TRBV28 and TRBJ2-3; D not resolved. Trimming pared 4 bases from V and 3 bases from J, leaving 14 bases between. The germline gives CDR1 MDHEN, CDR2 SYDVKM. The CDR3 is 15 amino acids. CDR3 coding DNA: TGTGCCAGCAGTTCCGGACCCTCGAGAACAGATACGCAGTATTTT. It translates to CASSSGPSRTDTQYF.

CDR3 bases: TGTGCCAGCAGCCCCTTGGGGGGAGGTCACGATGAGCAGTTCTTC. Residues: CASSPLGGGHDEQFF. J is TRBJ2-1 and V is TRBV4-2; TRBD2 might be the D (6 bases). The V and J ends lost 4 bases and 8 bases respectively, with 18 bases between them. The CDR3 sequence is 15 residues long. CDR1 and CDR2 from the germline V gene are LGHNA and YNFKEQ.

The genes are TRBV15 and TRBJ2-3, with 7 bases fitting TRBD1. The J segment lost 10 bases and the V segment lost 0 bases, leaving 10 bases of the junction unmatched. In germline, CDR1 is LNHNV, CDR2 YYDKDF (reference sequence). This CDR3 has 15 amino acids. For the CDR3, the DNA is TGTGCCACCAGCAGAGATTCGAACAGGGGCCTATCGCAGTATTTT. It is translated as CATSRDSNRGLSQYF.

The V and J genes are TRBV25-1 and TRBJ1-1; a weak D match, TRBD1 (6 bases). With 6 bases removed from V and 0 bases from J, the gap between germline ends came to 11 bases. Germline V CDR1 and CDR2: MGHDK, SYGVNS. The CDR3 loop spans 14 amino acids. CDR3 coding DNA: TGTGCCAGCAGCGAGGACAGAATGAACACTGAAGCTTTCTTT. This sequence encodes CASSEDRMNTEAFF.

The genes are TRBV5-6 and TRBJ1-3, with D possibly matching TRBD1 (6 bases). This CDR3 has 19 amino acids. CDR1 is SGHDT and CDR2 is YYEEEE in the germline V gene. V lost 4 bases to trimming and J lost 1 base, with 24 bases between them. As DNA, the CDR3 is TGTGCCAGCAGCCGATGGGGGGCCCGGAGACGATCTTCTGGAAACACCATATATTTT. Its protein is CASSRWGARRRSSGNTIYF.

The chain employs TRBV7-9 and TRBJ2-7, with D maybe TRBD1 (6 bases). V was clipped by 5 bases and J by 1 base, with 21 bases between them. The CDR3 contains 17 residues. CDR1 is SEHNR, CDR2 FQNEAQ, per germline (reference sequence). CDR3 in amino acids: CASSRAKTSGQSYEQYF. The CDR3 coding sequence is TGTGCCAGCAGCCGCGCAAAAACGAGTGGACAGTCCTACGAGCAGTACTTC.

The gene calls are TRBV15 and TRBJ1-2, with unresolved D. With 1 base removed from V and 3 bases from J, the gap between germline ends came to 12 bases. The CDR3 runs 15 residues. Germline V gene data show CDR1 as LNHNV and CDR2 as YYDKDF (reference sequence). CDR3 sequence reads: CATSRGPQVDYGYTF. The CDR3 region has the DNA TGTGCCACCAGCAGAGGCCCCCAGGTGGACTATGGCTACACCTTC.

CDR3: CASSRQYSNQPQHF. The CDR3 DNA reads as TGTGCCAGCAGCCGACAGTATAGCAATCAGCCCCAGCATTTT. This chain joins TRBV7-2 and TRBJ1-5, with D possibly TRBD1 on 5 matching bases. V gave up 5 bases and J gave up 0 bases, with 8 bases separating them. This CDR3 spans 14 amino acids. Per germline, CDR1 SGHTA and CDR2 FQGNSA.

The chain couples TRBV7-3 to TRBJ2-1; 9 nucleotides agree with TRBD1. The V and J ends lost 6 bases and 4 bases, in that order; junction bases with no gene match: 13. Germline V gene lookup returns CDR1 SGHTA and CDR2 FQGTGA. There are 17 residues in the CDR3. The CDR3 here is CASSPLGAGQGYNEQFF. The CDR3 coding sequence is TGTGCCAGCAGTCCCCTCGGGGCGGGACAGGGATACAATGAGCAGTTCTTC.

The chain uses TRBV7-3 and TRBJ2-7; 8 bases align to TRBD1. The CDR3 length is 15 residues. Germline-derived CDR1 and CDR2 are SGHTA and FQGTGA. V shed 1 base and J 5 bases; nucleotides not matched to a gene: 7. The CDR3 reads CASSLNPSGQDEQYF. CDR3 nucleotides: TGTGCCAGCAGCTTAAACCCCTCGGGACAGGACGAGCAGTACTTC.

A note on this clone: At one boundary the junction diverges from the germline segment, which might be a read error. V usage is TRBV2 and J usage is TRBJ2-3; no firm D call. CDR3 length: 12 residues. CDR1 is SNHLY, CDR2 FYNNEI, per germline. CDR3 amino acids: CASREDIPREYF. The CDR3 DNA is TGTGCCAGCAGGGAAGACATCCCTCGGGAGTATTTT.

The gene calls are TRBV19 and TRBJ2-5, with D unclear. Germline-derived CDR1 and CDR2 are LNHDA and SQIVND (reference sequence). The CDR3 extends over 15 amino acids. V was shortened by 6 bases and J by 5 bases, with 19 bases between the two germline ends. CDR3 protein: CASRQTSLGGETQYF. In DNA form, the CDR3 reads TGTGCCAGTAGACAGACCTCCCTCGGTGGGGAGACCCAGTACTTC.

This clone has only one observation. The junction and the germline gene differ at one end; a read error may be behind it. The chain combines TRBV2 with TRBJ2-7; no clear D. The CDR3 is 16 residues long. Germline V gene lookup returns CDR1 SNHLY and CDR2 FYNNEI. The CDR3 sequence: CASSEVVWGSSYEQYF. The CDR3 DNA reads as TGTGCCAGCAGCGAAGTTGTCTGGGGATCTTCCTACGAGCAGTACTTC. The full variable domain, its missing parts supplied by reference TRBV2 and TRBJ2-7, is EPEVTQTPSHQVTQMGQEVILRCVPISNHLYFYWYRQILGQKVEFLVSFYNNEISEKSEIFDDQFSVERPDGSNFTLKIRSTKLEDSAMYFCASSEVVWGSSYEQYFGPGTRLTVT.

Only one count was recorded for this clone. The chain carries TRBV12-5 and TRBJ1-3; D might be TRBD1 (5 bases). The ends were cut back, 6 bases at V and 4 bases at J, with 13 bases in the middle. The CDR3 totals 14 residues. Looked up from germline, CDR1 is LGHNT and CDR2 is FRNRAP. CDR3 in DNA: TGTGCTAGTGGGTCCGGGACTGACGGAAACACCATATATTTT. Residues: CASGSGTDGNTIYF.

The V gene is TRBV5-1, the J gene TRBJ1-2; 10 positions agree with TRBD1. The CDR3 totals 15 residues. Germline V gene sequence: CDR1 SGHRS, CDR2 YFSETQ. The trim removed 4 bases at V and 1 base at J, leaving 4 bases unmatched. CDR3 sequence (DNA): TGCGCCAGCAGCCCCGGACAGGGGGATAACTATGGCTACACCTTC. It is translated as CASSPGQGDNYGYTF.

V is TRBV2 and J is TRBJ2-3; weak D call: TRBD2 (5 bases). Germline loops: CDR1 SNHLY, CDR2 FYNNEI. The CDR3 extends over 15 amino acids. V lost 0 bases and J 5 bases, leaving 12 bases between the germline ends. In DNA, the CDR3 is TGTGCCAGCAGTGAAGCAGGGCGAGGGTTAGATACGCAGTATTTT. Translated, it gives CASSEAGRGLDTQYF.

CDR3 bases: TGTGCCAGTAGTACCTTGGTACACCCCTACGAGCAGTACTTC. Translating gives CASSTLVHPYEQYF. J is TRBJ2-7 and V is TRBV19; D is undetermined. The CDR3 loop spans 14 amino acids. V shed 4 bases and J shed 2 bases, with 12 bases lying between them. CDR1 and CDR2 from the germline V gene are LNHDA and SQIVND (reference sequence).

This rearrangement joins TRBV25-1 to TRBJ2-3; D is possibly TRBD1 (5 bases). This CDR3 contains 17 residues. CDR1 and CDR2 (germline): MGHDK, SYGVNS. Trimming removed 3 bases at V and 0 bases at J, with 16 bases between. Written as DNA, the CDR3 is TGTGCCAGCAGTGAGGGGCTCGCGATCCTCAGCACAGATACGCAGTATTTT. This gives the protein CASSEGLAILSTDTQYF.

Worth noting for this clone: One end of the junction fails to match germline, which may point to a read error. This chain connects TRBV7-7 to TRBJ2-3; maybe TRBD1 (6 bases). CDR3 length: 15 residues. Germline V gene data show CDR1 as SSHAT and CDR2 as FNYEAQ (reference sequence). The CDR3, as DNA: TGTGCTAGCAGCTCGACGTACTCCCAGGGGGATACGCAGTATTTT. As protein: CASSSTYSQGDTQYF. Full variable domain (outside the CDR3, taken from reference TRBV7-7 and TRBJ2-3): GAGVSQSPRYKVTKRGQDVTLRCDPISSHATLYWYQQALGQGPEFLTYFNYEAQPDKSGLPSDRFSAERPEGSISTLTIQRTEQRDSAMYRCASSSTYSQGDTQYFGPGTRLTVL.

This clone came up a few times. CDR3 sequence: CASTGMDQPQHF. Written as DNA, the CDR3 is TGTGCCAGCACAGGGATGGATCAGCCCCAGCATTTT. This chain links TRBV28 with TRBJ1-5; D is possibly TRBD1 (5 bases). Per germline, CDR1 MDHEN and CDR2 SYDVKM. CDR3 length equals 12 residues. V was cut by 7 bases and J by 5 bases, with 9 bases left in between.

The gene calls are TRBV7-6 and TRBJ1-6, with D perhaps matching TRBD1 (5 bases). The CDR3 spans 15 residues. Germline values: CDR1 SGHVS, CDR2 FNYEAQ. V lost 1 base, J lost 5 bases, and 9 bases lay in between. The CDR3 spells CASSLGGGDNSPLHF. The CDR3 DNA is TGTGCCAGCAGCTTAGGGGGGGGAGATAATTCACCCCTCCACTTT.

This clone was detected only a few times. The rearrangement joins TRBV5-4 to TRBJ2-1; D call uncertain. Trimming removed 2 bases from V and 7 bases from J, with 7 bases in between. Germline assignment: CDR1 SGHNT and CDR2 YYREEE (reference sequence). The CDR3 has 12 residues. CDR3 loop: CASSLSKNEQFF. As DNA, the CDR3 is TGTGCCAGCAGCTTAAGTAAAAATGAGCAGTTCTTC.